The 20 T cell receptor beta chains below were found in one sample sequenced in a study of blood T cell repertoires in COVID-19. Profiling relied on immunoSEQ multiplex PCR, and the TCRdb table lists in-frame clones only, not all of them. The sample holds more than 250,000 clones, over 75% seen once. Sequences were obtained from PBMCs or T cells enriched from blood (not recorded which). These receptors were collected from a young man who had recovered from COVID-19.

The CDR3 sequence: CASSEQLRDGYTF. In DNA form, the CDR3 reads TGTGCCAGCAGTGAACAATTGAGGGATGGCTACACCTTC. V and J are TRBV6-1 and TRBJ1-2, with D unresolved. In germline, CDR1 is MNHNS, CDR2 SASEGT. V lost 2 bases, J lost 6 bases, and 10 bases lay in between. The CDR3 has 13 amino acids.

The gene calls are TRBV25-1 and TRBJ2-1, with D possibly being TRBD1 (6 bases). Trimming removed 3 bases from V and 9 bases from J, with 18 bases in between. The CDR3 sequence is 15 residues long. Germline CDR1 and CDR2: MGHDK and SYGVNS. In DNA, the CDR3 is TGTGCCAGCAGTGACGAAGAGATTGGGACACGTGAGCAGTTCTTC. Protein: CASSDEEIGTREQFF.

The chain is built from TRBV5-1 and TRBJ2-2, with 9 bases lining up with TRBD1. Looked up from germline, CDR1 is SGHRS and CDR2 is YFSETQ. This CDR3 comprises 15 residues. V gave up 3 bases and J gave up 7 bases; unmatched junction bases: 7. The CDR3 coding sequence is TGCGCCAGCAGCTGGGGACAGGGTCTCAGCGGGGAGCTGTTTTTT. Residues: CASSWGQGLSGELFF.

This clone was seen many times. The V and J genes are TRBV18 and TRBJ2-3; D perhaps matches TRBD1 (5 bases). CDR1 is KGHSH, CDR2 LQKENI, per germline. The V gene lost 6 bases and the J gene lost 1 base, with 8 bases spanning the gap. The length of the CDR3 is 13 residues. The CDR3 DNA is TGTGCCAGCTCTCAGGGTGGCACAGATACGCAGTATTTT. This encodes CASSQGGTDTQYF.

This sequence joins TRBV3-1 (or the pseudogene TRBV3-2) and TRBJ1-6; 8 bases fit TRBD1. The junction had 6 bases not matched to a gene; V was cut back by 1 base and J by 10 bases. The CDR3 length is 15 residues. Germline loops: CDR1 LGHDT, CDR2 YNNKEL (reference sequence). The DNA of the CDR3 is TGTGCCAGCAGCCAAGGGACAGGGCCGGGCTCACCCCTCCACTTT. This codes for CASSQGTGPGSPLHF.

The CDR3 loop reads CASRDPGQRDSGANVLTF. CDR3 DNA: TGTGCCAGCAGGGACCCGGGACAGAGAGACTCTGGGGCCAACGTCCTGACTTTC. The rearrangement links TRBV2 to TRBJ2-6; TRBD1 matches at 7 bases. The V gene's germline CDR1 is SNHLY and CDR2 FYNNEI. This CDR3 has 18 amino acids. V lost 6 bases and J lost 0; bases outside the gene matches: 11.

The V gene is TRBV4-3, the J gene TRBJ1-1; 9 nucleotides align to TRBD1. Germline CDR1 reads LGHNA; CDR2 reads YSLEER. The CDR3 runs 14 residues. V lost 3 bases and J lost 7; bases outside the gene matches: 6. Here the CDR3 DNA reads TGCGCCAGCAGCCAGGACAGGGGCGCAGGTGAAGCTTTCTTT. Amino acid sequence: CASSQDRGAGEAFF.

The chain links TRBV7-2 to TRBJ1-2, with D uncertain. The CDR3 runs to 15 residues. CDR1 and CDR2 (germline): SGHTA, FQGNSA. Trimming removed 3 bases from V and 4 bases from J, with 15 bases in between. The CDR3 sequence is CASSFGVVGGYGYTF. For the CDR3, the DNA is TGTGCCAGCAGCTTCGGGGTTGTCGGCGGCTATGGCTACACCTTC.

This rearrangement joins TRBV5-1 to TRBJ1-2, with 9 bases aligning to TRBD1. Germline V CDR1 and CDR2: SGHRS, YFSETQ. Losses at the gene ends were 0 bases for V and 8 bases for J; bases not matched to a gene: 8. The CDR3 consists of 15 residues. The CDR3 spells CASSLATGGASGYTF. DNA for the CDR3: TGCGCCAGCAGCTTGGCCACAGGGGGCGCGTCAGGCTACACCTTC.

This clone was recorded only once. The rearrangement links TRBV19 to TRBJ1-5; weak D call: TRBD1 (5 bases). The V and J ends lost 10 bases and 0 bases respectively, with 13 bases between them. The CDR3 consists of 14 residues. Germline V CDR1 and CDR2: LNHDA, SQIVND (reference sequence). As DNA, the CDR3 is TGTGCCACCTCCCGGGGGTATAGCAATCAGCCCCAGCATTTT. This translates into CATSRGYSNQPQHF.

The rearrangement uses TRBV7-8 and TRBJ1-1, with 10 bases matching TRBD1. The V gene's germline CDR1 is SGHVS and CDR2 FQNEAQ. The length of the CDR3 is 17 residues. V was pared by 5 bases and J by 3 bases, with 12 bases of the junction left unmatched. This CDR3 reads CASSHPGDRGSDTEAFF. The DNA of the CDR3 is TGTGCCAGCAGCCACCCAGGGGACAGGGGTTCGGACACTGAAGCTTTCTTT.

V is TRBV5-1 and J is TRBJ2-5, with no clear D. Between the trimmed V and J ends, which lost 1 base and 1 base, there was a span of 8 bases. Germline V gene sequence: CDR1 SGHRS, CDR2 YFSETQ. The CDR3 sequence is 14 residues long. The CDR3 loop is CASSLTGSQETQYF. CDR3 sequence (DNA): TGCGCCAGCAGCTTGACGGGTAGCCAAGAGACCCAGTACTTC. The full variable domain, rest sourced from reference TRBV5-1 and TRBJ2-5, is KAGVTQTPRYLIKTRGQQVTLSCSPISGHRSVSWYQQTPGQGLQFLFEYFSETQRNKGNFPGRFSGRQFSNSRSEMNVSTLELGDSALYLCASSLTGSQETQYFGPGTRLLVL.

This rearrangement joins TRBV6-1 to TRBJ1-3; TRBD1 might be the D (5 bases). The germline V gene has CDR1 MNHNS and CDR2 SASEGT. V was trimmed by 3 bases and J by 4 bases, leaving 13 bases between them. There are 15 residues in the CDR3. The CDR3 loop is CASSERGEMGNTIYF. The CDR3 coding sequence is TGTGCCAGCAGTGAGCGGGGGGAGATGGGAAACACCATATATTTT.

This clone was counted once. The chain has TRBV6-5 and TRBJ2-2; no definite D call. V lost 6 bases and J lost 1, with 6 bases in between. Germline values: CDR1 MNHEY, CDR2 SVGAGI. The CDR3 runs to 13 residues. The DNA of the CDR3 is TGTGCCAGCAGCCCCAGGAACACCGGGGAGCTGTTTTTT. Amino acids: CASSPRNTGELFF.

This clone was seen once. V and J are TRBV20-1 and TRBJ1-4; D is perhaps TRBD1 (5 bases). Germline CDR1 DFQATT, CDR2 SNEGSKA (reference sequence). Trimming stripped 3 bases from V and 8 bases from J, with 16 bases between. This CDR3 has 14 residues. The CDR3 spells CSASIRVGGEKLFF. The CDR3 DNA reads TGCAGTGCTAGTATCAGGGTGGGGGGGGAAAAACTGTTTTTT.

This sequence joins TRBV18 and TRBJ1-2; 10 bases fit TRBD1. Germline CDR1 and CDR2: KGHSH and LQKENI. This CDR3 region has 13 residues. The V gene end was trimmed by 6 bases and the J gene end by 8 bases; junction bases not matched to a gene: 6. Here the CDR3 DNA reads TGTGCCAGCTCCATGACAGGGGGCAACGGCTACACCTTC. It encodes CASSMTGGNGYTF.

The count of this clone is one. J is TRBJ2-3 and V is TRBV24-1; D call uncertain. Germline V gene lookup returns CDR1 KGHDR and CDR2 SFDVKD. Between the trimmed V and J ends, which lost 6 bases and 0 bases, there was a span of 15 bases. The CDR3 is 16 residues long. CDR3 nucleotide sequence: TGTGCCACCAGTAGCGAAGTAGGTTATAGCACAGATACGCAGTATTTT. The encoded protein is CATSSEVGYSTDTQYF.

The rearrangement uses TRBV10-3 and TRBJ2-7, with D tentatively TRBD1 (5 bases). CDR1 and CDR2 (germline): ENHRY, SYGVKD. Trimming pared 7 bases from V and 0 bases from J, leaving 7 bases between. The CDR3 length is 12 residues. This CDR3 is CAIKGSSYEQYF. The CDR3 region has the DNA TGTGCCATCAAGGGGTCCTCCTACGAGCAGTACTTC.

This clone was detected once. J is TRBJ2-3 and V is TRBV27; 11 bases line up with TRBD1. The CDR3 totals 15 residues. Germline V gene data show CDR1 as MNHEY and CDR2 as SMNVEV (reference sequence). After removal of 5 bases from V and 5 bases from J, the junction contained 6 bases not matched to a gene. CDR3 loop: CASSSFGTGGDTQYF. The CDR3 region has the DNA TGTGCCAGCAGTAGTTTTGGGACAGGGGGAGATACGCAGTATTTT.

V and J are TRBV10-3 and TRBJ1-2; 7 nucleotides line up with TRBD1. Trimming at V came to 7 bases and at J to 2 bases, leaving 7 bases not matched to a gene. Germline V CDR1 and CDR2: ENHRY, SYGVKD. The CDR3 has 14 residues. The CDR3 nucleotides are TGTGCCATCAACCCGACAGGGACCAACTATGGCTACACCTTC. This codes for CAINPTGTNYGYTF.